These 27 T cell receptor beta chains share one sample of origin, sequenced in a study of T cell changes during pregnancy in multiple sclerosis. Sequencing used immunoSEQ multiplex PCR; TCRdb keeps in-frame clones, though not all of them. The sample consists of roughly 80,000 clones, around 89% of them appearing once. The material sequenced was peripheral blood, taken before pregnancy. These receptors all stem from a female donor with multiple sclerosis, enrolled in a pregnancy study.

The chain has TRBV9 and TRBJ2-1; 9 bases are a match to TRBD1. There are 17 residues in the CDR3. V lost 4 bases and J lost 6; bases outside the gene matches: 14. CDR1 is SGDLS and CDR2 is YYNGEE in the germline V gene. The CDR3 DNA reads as TGTGCCAGCAGCCCCCGTTTACGGGACAGGGAACGCAATGAGCAGTTCTTC. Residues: CASSPRLRDRERNEQFF.

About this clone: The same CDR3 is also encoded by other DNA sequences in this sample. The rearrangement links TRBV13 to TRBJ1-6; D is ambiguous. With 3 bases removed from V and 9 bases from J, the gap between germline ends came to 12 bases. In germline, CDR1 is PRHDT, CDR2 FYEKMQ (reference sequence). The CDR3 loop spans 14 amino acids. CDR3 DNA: TGTGCCAGCAGCTTTAGTCTCCCTGGTTCACCCCTCCACTTT. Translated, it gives CASSFSLPGSPLHF.

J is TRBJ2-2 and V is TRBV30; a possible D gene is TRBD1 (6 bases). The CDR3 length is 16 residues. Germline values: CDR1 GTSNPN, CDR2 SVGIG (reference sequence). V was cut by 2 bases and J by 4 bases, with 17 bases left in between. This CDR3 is CAWSHPGRGATGELFF. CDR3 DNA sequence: TGTGCCTGGAGTCATCCGGGCAGGGGAGCCACCGGGGAGCTGTTTTTT.

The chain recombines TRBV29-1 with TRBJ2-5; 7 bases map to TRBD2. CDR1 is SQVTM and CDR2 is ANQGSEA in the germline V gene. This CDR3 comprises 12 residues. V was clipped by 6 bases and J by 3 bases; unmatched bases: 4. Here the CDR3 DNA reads TGCAGCGTAATGGGGGGGGAAGAGACCCAGTACTTC. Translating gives CSVMGGEETQYF.

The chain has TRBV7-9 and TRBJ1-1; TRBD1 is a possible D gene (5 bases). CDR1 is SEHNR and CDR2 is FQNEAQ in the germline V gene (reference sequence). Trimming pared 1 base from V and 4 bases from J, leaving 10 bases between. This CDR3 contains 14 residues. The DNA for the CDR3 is TGTGCCAGCAGCTTAGATGGGGGAGGCACTGAAGCTTTCTTT. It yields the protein CASSLDGGGTEAFF.

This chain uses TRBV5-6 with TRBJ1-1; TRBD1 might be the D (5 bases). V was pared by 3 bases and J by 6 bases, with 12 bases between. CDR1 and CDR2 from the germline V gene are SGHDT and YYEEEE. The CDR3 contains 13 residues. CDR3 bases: TGTGCCAGCAGCTGGGGGGTCAGGGCTGAAGCTTTCTTT. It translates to CASSWGVRAEAFF.

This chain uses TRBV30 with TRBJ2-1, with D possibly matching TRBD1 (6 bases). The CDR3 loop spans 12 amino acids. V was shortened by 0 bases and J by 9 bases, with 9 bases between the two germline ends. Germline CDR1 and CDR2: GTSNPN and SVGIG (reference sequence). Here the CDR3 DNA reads TGTGCCTGGAGTGTACAGGGTGCTGAGCAGTTCTTC. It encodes CAWSVQGAEQFF.

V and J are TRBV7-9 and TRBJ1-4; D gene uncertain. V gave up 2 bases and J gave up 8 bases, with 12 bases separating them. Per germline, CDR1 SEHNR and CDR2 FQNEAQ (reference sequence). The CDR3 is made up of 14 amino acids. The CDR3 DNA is TGTGCCAGCAGCTTACGTCCACTCCTCGAAAAACTGTTTTTT. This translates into CASSLRPLLEKLFF.

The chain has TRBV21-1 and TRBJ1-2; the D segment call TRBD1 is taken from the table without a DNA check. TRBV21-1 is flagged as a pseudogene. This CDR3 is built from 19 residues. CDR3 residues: CASSNQVVQGTGEDCGYTF. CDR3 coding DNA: TGTGCCAGCAGCAATCAGGTAGTTCAGGGGACAGGGGAAGATTGTGGCTACACCTTC.

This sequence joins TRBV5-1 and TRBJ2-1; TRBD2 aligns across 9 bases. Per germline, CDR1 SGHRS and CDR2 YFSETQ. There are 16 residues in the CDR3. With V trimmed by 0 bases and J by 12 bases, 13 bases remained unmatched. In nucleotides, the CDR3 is TGCGCCAGCAGCTTGGCCCCGGCTAGCGGGACCGGAAGGCAGTTCTTC. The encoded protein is CASSLAPASGTGRQFF.

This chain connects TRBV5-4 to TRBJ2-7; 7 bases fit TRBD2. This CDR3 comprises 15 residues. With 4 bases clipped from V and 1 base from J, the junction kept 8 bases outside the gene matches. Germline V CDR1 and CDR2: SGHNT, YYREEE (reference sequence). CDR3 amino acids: CASSEAQRGSYEQYF. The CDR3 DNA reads TGTGCCAGCAGCGAGGCCCAGCGGGGATCCTACGAGCAGTACTTC.

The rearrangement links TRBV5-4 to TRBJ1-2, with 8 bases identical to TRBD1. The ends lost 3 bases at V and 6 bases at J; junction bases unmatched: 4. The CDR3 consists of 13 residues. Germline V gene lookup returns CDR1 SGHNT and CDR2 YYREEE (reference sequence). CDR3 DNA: TGTGCCAGCAGCTGGCAGGGGGCCGATGGCTACACCTTC. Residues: CASSWQGADGYTF.

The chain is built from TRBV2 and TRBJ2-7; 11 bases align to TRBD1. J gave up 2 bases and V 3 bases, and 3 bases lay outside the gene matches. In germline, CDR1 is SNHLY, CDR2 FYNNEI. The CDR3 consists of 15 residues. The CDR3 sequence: CASSEGQGVTYEQYF. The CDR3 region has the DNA TGTGCCAGCAGTGAGGGACAGGGGGTCACCTACGAGCAGTACTTC.

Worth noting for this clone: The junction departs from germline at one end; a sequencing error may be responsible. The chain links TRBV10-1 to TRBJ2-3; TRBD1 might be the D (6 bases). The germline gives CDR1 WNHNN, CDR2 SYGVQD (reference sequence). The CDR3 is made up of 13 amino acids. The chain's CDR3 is CASQSLTGTRRVF. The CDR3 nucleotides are TGCGCCAGCCAAAGCTTGACCGGGACACGAAGGGTTTTT.

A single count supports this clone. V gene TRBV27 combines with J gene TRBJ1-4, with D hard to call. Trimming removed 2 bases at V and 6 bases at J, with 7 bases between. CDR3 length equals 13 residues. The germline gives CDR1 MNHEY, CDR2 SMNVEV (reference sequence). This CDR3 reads CASSLLLDEKLFF. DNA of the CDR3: TGTGCCAGCAGTTTACTCCTTGATGAAAAACTGTTTTTT.

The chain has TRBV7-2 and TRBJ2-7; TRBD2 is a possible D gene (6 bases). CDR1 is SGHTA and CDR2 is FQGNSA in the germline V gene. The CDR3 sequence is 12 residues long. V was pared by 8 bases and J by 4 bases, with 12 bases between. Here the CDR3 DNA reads TGTGCCAGCCGCGGGGCGGGTTACGAGCAGTACTTC. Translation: CASRGAGYEQYF. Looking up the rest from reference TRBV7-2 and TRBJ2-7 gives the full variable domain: GAGVSQSPSNKVTEKGKDVELRCDPISGHTALYWYRQSLGQGLEFLIYFQGNSAPDKSGLPSDRFSAERTGGSVSTLTIQRTQQEDSAVYLCASRGAGYEQYFGPGTRLTVT.

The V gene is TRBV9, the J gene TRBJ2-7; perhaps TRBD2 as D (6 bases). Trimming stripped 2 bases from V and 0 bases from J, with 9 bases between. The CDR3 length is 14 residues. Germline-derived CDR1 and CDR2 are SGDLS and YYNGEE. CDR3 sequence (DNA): TGTGCCAGCAGCGTCCGGGGGAGCTCCTACGAGCAGTACTTC. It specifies CASSVRGSSYEQYF.

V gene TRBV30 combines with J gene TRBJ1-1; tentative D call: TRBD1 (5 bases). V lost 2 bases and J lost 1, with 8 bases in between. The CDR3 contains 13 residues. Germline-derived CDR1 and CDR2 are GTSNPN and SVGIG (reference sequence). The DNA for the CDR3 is TGTGCCTGGAGTTCTCAGGGGAACACTGAAGCTTTCTTT. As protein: CAWSSQGNTEAFF.

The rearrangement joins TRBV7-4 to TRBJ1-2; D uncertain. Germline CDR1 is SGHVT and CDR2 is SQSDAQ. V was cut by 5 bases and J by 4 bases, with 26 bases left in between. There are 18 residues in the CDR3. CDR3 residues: CASSTSGGQTPRSYGYTF. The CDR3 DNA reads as TGTGCCAGCAGCACCTCTGGTGGGCAGACCCCTCGTTCCTATGGCTACACCTTC.

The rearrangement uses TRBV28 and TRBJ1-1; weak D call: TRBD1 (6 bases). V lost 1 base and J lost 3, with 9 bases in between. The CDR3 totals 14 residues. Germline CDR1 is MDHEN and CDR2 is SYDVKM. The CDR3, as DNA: TGTGCCAGCAGTTTATCGCCAGGGGACACTGAAGCTTTCTTT. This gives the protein CASSLSPGDTEAFF.

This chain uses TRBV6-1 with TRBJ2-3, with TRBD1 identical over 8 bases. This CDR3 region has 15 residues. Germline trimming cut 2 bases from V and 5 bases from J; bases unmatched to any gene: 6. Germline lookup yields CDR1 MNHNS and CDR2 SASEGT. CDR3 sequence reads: CASSEHGQGVDTQYF. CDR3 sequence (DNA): TGTGCCAGCAGTGAACATGGACAGGGAGTAGATACGCAGTATTTT.

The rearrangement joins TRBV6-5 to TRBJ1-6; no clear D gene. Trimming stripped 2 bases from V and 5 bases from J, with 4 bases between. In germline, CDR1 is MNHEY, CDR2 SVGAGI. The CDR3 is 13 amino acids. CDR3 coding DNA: TGTGCCAGCAGTTACGGAGATAATTCACCCCTCCACTTT. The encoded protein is CASSYGDNSPLHF.

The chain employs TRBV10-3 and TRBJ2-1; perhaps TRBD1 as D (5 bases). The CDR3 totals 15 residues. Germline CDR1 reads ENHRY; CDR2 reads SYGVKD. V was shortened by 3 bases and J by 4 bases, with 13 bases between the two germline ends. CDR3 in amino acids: CAISEDFQGYNEQFF. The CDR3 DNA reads TGTGCCATCAGTGAAGACTTCCAGGGATACAATGAGCAGTTCTTC.

The DNA of the CDR3 is TGTGCCAGCAGCCCTCGGGTTAGCGGGGGGGCATCTCGGGCAGATACGCAGTATTTT. Protein product: CASSPRVSGGASRADTQYF. The chain uses TRBV7-2 and TRBJ2-3; TRBD2 matches at 11 bases. The CDR3 is 19 amino acids. The junction had 17 bases not matched to a gene; V was cut back by 5 bases and J by 4 bases. Germline V gives CDR1 SGHTA, CDR2 FQGNSA.

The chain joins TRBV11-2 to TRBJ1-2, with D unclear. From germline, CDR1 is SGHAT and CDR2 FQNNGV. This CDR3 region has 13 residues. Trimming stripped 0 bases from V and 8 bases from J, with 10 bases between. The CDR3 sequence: CASSLDRDLGYTF. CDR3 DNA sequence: TGTGCCAGCAGCTTAGACCGGGATCTGGGCTACACCTTC.

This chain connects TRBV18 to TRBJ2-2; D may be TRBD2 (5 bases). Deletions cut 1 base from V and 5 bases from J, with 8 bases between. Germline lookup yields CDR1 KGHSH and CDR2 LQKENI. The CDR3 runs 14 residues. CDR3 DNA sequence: TGTGCCAGCTCACCACAGAGGGATACCGGGGAGCTGTTTTTT. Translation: CASSPQRDTGELFF.

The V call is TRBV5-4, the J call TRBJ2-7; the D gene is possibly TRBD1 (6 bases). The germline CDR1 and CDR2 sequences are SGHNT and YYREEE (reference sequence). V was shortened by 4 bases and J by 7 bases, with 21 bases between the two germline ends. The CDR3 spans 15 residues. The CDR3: CASSRTGLPRDEQYF. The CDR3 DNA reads TGTGCCAGCAGCCGAACAGGGCTCCCTCGCGATGAGCAGTACTTC.